This T cell receptor beta chain was observed in a study of regulatory T cells in long-lasting Graves disease (dated by TCRdb to the early 2020s). Regarding the research as a whole: In the newly diagnosed Graves' disease group, patients had been taking antithyroid drugs for less than 3 months. A total of around 35 samples underwent TCR sequencing: some 13 from persistent and some 20 from newly diagnosed Graves' disease patients. The study was registered as a clinical trial and conducted in China. Persistent Graves' disease patients were compared with newly diagnosed Graves' disease patients by peripheral blood TCR sequencing and RNA sequencing.

General findings and caveats noted by the study authors: Peripheral blood alone was examined, since thyroid tissue, which constituted the primary lesion, could not be accessed. Sequencing and analysis were limited to the TCR beta chain. Persistent Graves' disease patients showed lower TCR Shannon entropy and fewer highly expanded clones than newly diagnosed patients, suggesting clonal expansion. A larger number of public clonotypes was shared among persistent patients (approximately 2,600) than among newly diagnosed patients (approximately 1,000). The authors noted that the small sample size was a limitation that may lower accuracy. Persistent disease showed preferential use of TRBV28, TRBJ1-2 and TRBJ2-5, whereas newly diagnosed disease favored TRBV20-1 and TRBJ2-1.

The library was built by means of multiplex PCR. The sequencing machine was an Illumina HiSeq 4000. iRepertoire HTBI primers and Arm-PCR amplification of CDR3 regions were used to construct TCR beta libraries. PCR products were gel purified before sequencing. Per the source publication's procedure: A total of some 65 TRBV and under 15 TRBJ segments were identified across samples and were used for gene usage analysis of CDR3 amino acid clonotypes. COPE and FqMerger were used to merge filtered high-quality paired reads into contigs. BLAST was used to align contigs to IMGT TRBV, TRBD and TRBJ reference genes, and CDR3 was defined according to IMGT. Clonotypes above 0.1% frequency were classified as highly expanded clones. Repertoire diversity was measured by Shannon entropy, and V-J evenness by the Gini coefficient. A clonotype was considered public if more than one individual shared it. TCRdb reanalyzed the raw reads on its own, using fastp at Q25 for trimming and MiXCR for clone calling, and kept in-frame beta chains. Every CDR3 protein is listed once, alongside the most common genes and DNA of its rows. Here the V and J calls rest on TCRdb's processing, not on the authors' analysis. The sample profile shows about 420,000 distinct CDR3 sequences; roughly 15% of them were found once. The ten largest clones add up to 23% of the sample.

The time point tag for this specimen amounts to: newly diagnosed GD, antithyroid drugs for less than 3 months. RNA was extracted from PBMCs in TRIzol for both TCR sequencing and RNA sequencing. The diagnosis of Graves' disease was made according to American Thyroid Association guidelines. The patients came from an endocrinology department in Xi'an, China. From each patient, approximately 10 milliliters of peripheral blood was collected into an EDTA anticoagulant tube. Ficoll Paque Plus density gradient separation was used to isolate PBMCs, and no further T cell sorting was done. RNA quality was checked with an Agilent 2100 Bioanalyzer and agarose gel, and concentration with a NanoDrop 2000. CDR1 and CDR2, per the germline V gene, are SGHDT and YYEEEE. Taken from cysteine to phenylalanine, the CDR3 has 14 residues. Only the CDR3 DNA is retained, 42 bases long and in frame from the first base. Relative to germline, V is 4 bases shorter and J is 13 bases shorter, with 21 bases between their ends.

As regards this clonotype: The clone's antigen remains unknown. No clone much larger than this one lies a single base away; base qualities are absent.

This same sample was also part of a study on T cells in Graves' hyperthyroidism and ophthalmopathy. From the second report: Stable Graves' hyperthyroidism was defined as no progression to ophthalmopathy during 18 months of follow-up. Hyperthyroidism patients were newly diagnosed, with disease duration under 2 months, and aged 18 to 65 years. The study excluded patients with uncontrolled infections, other autoimmune diseases, pregnancy or lactation. Diagnoses were based on clinical symptoms, serum thyroxine and TRAb, thyroid ultrasound and orbital computed tomography. For the first round of RT-PCR on the TCR CDR3, the HTBI primer set was used together with the Qiagen OneStep RT-PCR kit. Blood samples also contained most of the expanded thyroid clonotypes (frequency above 0.001), which suggests that blood repertoires may reflect thyroid immune responses. Ophthalmopathy was separated from stable hyperthyroidism by a 13 V-J signature model, with around 90% sensitivity and about 81% specificity obtained in cross-validation and 80%/75% obtained in testing. In validation, progression to ophthalmopathy was predicted by the model with around 70% sensitivity and roughly 72% specificity, a median of approximately 7.1 months before onset. A discovery cohort of roughly 96 patients, roughly 45 with Graves' ophthalmopathy and roughly 59 with stable Graves' hyperthyroidism, was used to find distinguishing TCR V-J signatures. An independent validation cohort of 18 to 20 hyperthyroidism patients and 17 patients who later progressed to ophthalmopathy tested prospective prediction of ophthalmopathy. For training and testing, the approximately 97 patients in the discovery cohort were randomly divided in a 7:3 ratio. Thyroid tissue and blood T-cell repertoires from six Graves' hyperthyroidism patients were also compared in the study. Once sampling was done, hyperthyroidism patients were given methimazole at a starting dose of 30 mg daily, whereas ophthalmopathy patients were given high-dose intravenous methylprednisolone. The libraries were constructed in a second round of multiplex PCR and then size-selected and purified. Paired-end sequencing of the libraries was performed with 100 bp reads on an Illumina HiSeq2000. SOAPnuke was used to process the raw data, removing reads that contained adapters or uncalled bases, had a mean Phred below 15, or lacked an exact match to the constant primer or identifier. COPE v1.2.5 was used to merge high-quality paired reads, and clonotypes were defined as unique nucleotide sequences. Clonotypes were aligned to IMGT TRBV, TRBD and TRBJ reference segments using MiTCR v1.1. Only V-J combinations with frequency above 0.0001, covering roughly 99% of repertoires, were analysed. A TCS score was defined as the ratio of F50 (clonal expansion) to E x V (chaos), with BLOSUM62-based TCRdist applied between CDR3 peptides within each V-J. Welch's t-statistics and random forest reduced just over 500 V-J features to 13, which were used in a naive Bayes classifier (R e1071). No statistical method was used to fix the sample size in advance, and group allocation was not hidden from the investigators. TCR Vbeta CDR3 sequencing of roughly 140 peripheral blood samples (43 ophthalmopathy, roughly 74 hyperthyroidism and roughly 17 progressor patients) is reported in the paper.

This specimen consisted of peripheral blood mononuclear cells (PBMCs), obtained at new diagnosis, from a patient treated with antithyroid drugs. The chain is assembled from TRBV5-6 and TRBJ2-1; the D gene assignment is perhaps TRBD1 or TRBD2, with each matching 7 bases. This receptor was identified in a woman aged 18-35 years with Graves disease. Donor details come from another sample of the same person, matched by shared clones. The CDR3 in this case is CASSPETGRETQFF. The DNA sequence reads TGTGCCAGCAGCCCCGAGACAGGGAGGGAGACCCAGTTCTTC.